This T cell receptor beta chain was sequenced for a study of monozygotic twins with inflammatory bowel disease. Each donor had roughly 2.7 ml of blood drawn. Study-level findings and limits: Repertoire likeness was no different across concordant and discordant twins, perhaps owing to restricted power.

UMIs incorporating a 6-nucleotide sample barcode were appended by means of template switching. Following a re-call of the 5' RACE reads, TCRdb has one entry per CDR3 protein and lacks DNA. The sample's table shows approximately 210,000 distinct CDR3 sequences. This CDR3 has 17 residues. Germline-derived CDR1 and CDR2 are SGHRS and YFSETQ. Points on this clonotype: Its target is not known.

This clonotype originated in a human donor with ulcerative colitis or Crohn's disease, or a healthy co-twin of an affected twin (not recorded which). The rearrangement links TRBV5-1 to TRBJ1-1. The sequenced sample was blood. The CDR3 protein is CASSLGYQGELVTEAFF.